This TCR beta chain was captured by sequencing in a study of blood T cell repertoires in COVID-19. In this sample, this clone turned up a few times. Sequenced by immunoSEQ multiplex PCR; TCRdb stores in-frame clones only, minus some. The sample has some 350,000 clones; around nine tenths are singletons. Germline CDR1 SGHAT, CDR2 FQNNGV. Losses at the gene ends were 4 bases for V and 1 base for J; bases not matched to a gene: 5. This CDR3 is 16 amino acids long. Seattle patients were enrolled during active infection and followed longitudinally. The source is a woman in her 70s with COVID-19, enrolled during active disease. The gene calls are TRBV11-2 and TRBJ1-3; 9 bases agree with TRBD1. The sample taken for sequencing was peripheral blood. CDR3 sequence reads: CASSSQGAWSGNTIYF. The DNA of the CDR3 is TGTGCCAGCAGCTCACAGGGGGCTTGGTCTGGAAACACCATATATTTT.